These 18 T cell receptor beta chains were all obtained from the same sample, sequenced in a study of early T cells in non-severe SARS-CoV-2 infection (dated by TCRdb to 2020 to 2022). Preparation of the library involved 5' RACE. The run used a NextSeq 500. The raw public data were reprocessed by TCRdb itself: fastp quality trimming at Q25, MiXCR clonotype calling, in-frame beta chains only. One record per CDR3 amino acid sequence lists the most common genes and DNA. Across this sample there are roughly 62,000 distinct CDR3 sequences, with more than 7.5% seen only once. The leading ten clones occupy 3% to 4% of the sample. The sequenced material came from whole blood. Source of these receptors: an adult who was a healthcare worker with PCR-confirmed SARS-CoV-2 infection or an uninfected control (not recorded which).

This clonotype was detected many times. CDR3: CASTLSSSDTQYF. CDR3 in DNA: TGTGCCAGCACCCTGAGCAGCTCAGATACGCAGTATTTT. The V and J genes are TRBV27 and TRBJ2-3; D is unresolved. The CDR3 consists of 13 residues. The germline V gene encodes CDR1 MNHEY and CDR2 SMNVEV (reference sequence). The germline V and J ends were trimmed by 7 bases and 4 bases, with 12 bases remaining between them.

The J gene is TRBJ2-5, the V gene TRBV19; D tentatively reads TRBD1 or TRBD2 (5 bases each). The CDR3 consists of 13 residues. The germline gives CDR1 LNHDA, CDR2 SQIVND (reference sequence). V lost 5 bases, J lost 5 bases, and 12 bases lay in between. The DNA of the CDR3 is TGTGCCAGTAGTCCCATCGGGGCGGAGACCCAGTACTTC. Protein sequence: CASSPIGAETQYF.

This clonotype turned up a few times. The chain is built from TRBV12-3 or TRBV12-4 and TRBJ1-1, with D possibly matching TRBD1 (5 bases). V shed 5 bases and J shed 4 bases, with 14 bases lying between them. The CDR3 has 14 residues. CDR3 coding DNA: TGTGCCAGCAGTCGGGAGGGACGGAGCACTGAAGCTTTCTTT. It translates to CASSREGRSTEAFF.

This clonotype was counted at least ten times. CDR3: CASSSTSGSIQYF. CDR3 nucleotides: TGTGCCAGCAGCTCGACTAGCGGGAGTATCCAGTACTTC. This chain connects TRBV7-7 to TRBJ2-7; 12 positions match TRBD2. Germline assignment: CDR1 SSHAT and CDR2 FNYEAQ (reference sequence). CDR3 size: 13 residues. Unmatched junction bases numbered 5, after V lost 4 bases and J lost 10 bases. The full variable domain, in which reference TRBV7-7 and TRBJ2-7 provide the parts outside the CDR3, is GAGVSQSPRYKVTKRGQDVTLRCDPISSHATLYWYQQALGQGPEFLTYFNYEAQPDKSGLPSDRFSAERPEGSISTLTIQRTEQRDSAMYRCASSSTSGSIQYFGPGTRLTVT.

The genes are TRBV11-3 and TRBJ2-1; 7 bases agree with TRBD2. The CDR3 runs to 16 residues. V lost 6 bases to trimming and J lost 8 bases; unmatched junction nucleotides: 16. Germline V gene sequence: CDR1 SGHNT, CDR2 YENEEA. CDR3 coding DNA: TGTGCCAGCAGTCTCAGCGGGGAGCACCGGAAGGATGAGCAGTTCTTC. This codes for CASSLSGEHRKDEQFF.

This rearrangement joins TRBV3-1 to TRBJ2-7; maybe TRBD2 (6 bases). V was trimmed by 2 bases and J by 8 bases, leaving 19 bases between them. Germline V gives CDR1 LGHDT, CDR2 YNNKEL (reference sequence). The CDR3 has 15 residues. The CDR3 reads CASSQRGGSKEKQYF. The DNA of the CDR3 is TGTGCCAGCAGCCAAAGAGGAGGGAGTAAGGAAAAGCAGTACTTC.

The rearrangement uses TRBV27 and TRBJ2-2; D is possibly TRBD1 or TRBD2 (6 bases each). Trimming took 7 bases from V and 4 from J, leaving 10 bases between them. Germline V lookup: CDR1 MNHEY, CDR2 SMNVEV (reference sequence). This CDR3 comprises 13 residues. The DNA of the CDR3 is TGTGCCAGCATCGGAGGGGGCACCGGGGAGCTGTTTTTT. Its protein is CASIGGGTGELFF.

This clonotype was picked up a small number of times. The V and J genes are TRBV19 and TRBJ2-7; no clear D. The V and J ends lost 2 bases and 1 base respectively, with 12 bases between them. The CDR3 contains 15 residues. The V gene's germline CDR1 is LNHDA and CDR2 SQIVND (reference sequence). CDR3 sequence reads: CASSISPYTSYEQYF. In DNA, the CDR3 is TGTGCCAGTAGTATAAGTCCCTATACGTCCTACGAGCAGTACTTC.

In its sample, this clonotype was seen many times. The V and J genes are TRBV6-1 and TRBJ1-3; the D is unclear. Trimming took off 2 bases at V and 7 bases at J, with 6 bases between the two ends. The germline CDR1 and CDR2 sequences are MNHNS and SASEGT. The CDR3 runs to 12 residues. CDR3 in DNA: TGTGCCAGCAGTGAACAAGGGAACACCATATATTTT. Amino acids: CASSEQGNTIYF.

The J gene is TRBJ2-3, the V gene TRBV12-3 or TRBV12-4, with D possibly being TRBD2 (6 bases). This CDR3 has 15 amino acids. With 4 bases removed from V and 0 bases from J, the gap between germline ends came to 11 bases. This chain's CDR3 is CASSYSGSSTDTQYF. The CDR3 DNA reads TGTGCCAGCAGTTACAGCGGGTCAAGCACAGATACGCAGTATTTT.

V is TRBV27 and J is TRBJ2-7, with D perhaps TRBD2 (5 bases). Between the trimmed V and J ends, which lost 8 bases and 4 bases, there was a span of 18 bases. The CDR3 sequence is 14 residues long. Germline CDR1 and CDR2: MNHEY and SMNVEV (reference sequence). As DNA, the CDR3 is TGTGCCAGCGGTTCGAGCGGAGCGGTTTACGAGCAGTACTTC. Protein sequence: CASGSSGAVYEQYF.

The rearrangement uses TRBV18 and TRBJ1-1; no clear D. The CDR3 is 15 amino acids. The V and J ends lost 6 bases and 4 bases respectively, with 18 bases between them. The V gene's germline CDR1 is KGHSH and CDR2 LQKENI. CDR3 sequence (DNA): TGTGCCAGCTCCCCGGCGGTTGATATGGTCACTGAAGCTTTCTTT. Its protein is CASSPAVDMVTEAFF.

This clonotype was observed at least ten times. J is TRBJ2-7 and V is TRBV11-2, with 7 bases identical to TRBD2. V was pared by 6 bases and J by 3 bases, with 14 bases of the junction left unmatched. The CDR3 is made up of 16 amino acids. CDR1 and CDR2 (germline): SGHAT, FQNNGV. The DNA of the CDR3 is TGTGCCAGCAGTCAGAGTTTCGGGACTAACTACTACGAGCAGTACTTC. This codes for CASSQSFGTNYYEQYF.

V usage is TRBV12-3 or TRBV12-4 and J usage is TRBJ2-7; D unresolved. This CDR3 comprises 13 residues. Trimming left V 4 bases short and J 7 bases short, with 14 bases between. In DNA, the CDR3 is TGTGCCAGCAGTTCCCCAGGCCAAGCGGAGCAGTACTTC. Translated, it gives CASSSPGQAEQYF.

This clonotype was seen many times. The rearrangement uses TRBV18 and TRBJ1-5; weak D call: TRBD1 (5 bases). V gave up 3 bases and J gave up 4 bases, with 7 bases separating them. The CDR3 length is 13 residues. CDR1 KGHSH and CDR2 LQKENI come from the germline V gene. The CDR3 nucleotides are TGTGCCAGCTCACCGGGGGGGAATCAGCCCCAGCATTTT. It yields the protein CASSPGGNQPQHF.

In its sample, this clonotype was seen many times. The rearrangement links TRBV12-3 or TRBV12-4 to TRBJ2-3; TRBD1 matches 7 bases. CDR3 length equals 13 residues. Unmatched junction bases numbered 5, after V lost 10 bases and J lost 1 base. The CDR3 DNA is TGTGCCACCCTTCAGGGGGGCACAGATACGCAGTATTTT. It is translated as CATLQGGTDTQYF.

This clonotype occurred a few times. V is TRBV30 and J is TRBJ1-3, with 7 bases matching TRBD1. This CDR3 contains 16 residues. Germline V gene lookup returns CDR1 GTSNPN and CDR2 SVGIG (reference sequence). V was clipped by 0 bases and J by 1 base; unmatched bases: 6. CDR3 in amino acids: CAWSVHTGVSGNTIYF. The CDR3 DNA follows: TGTGCCTGGAGTGTACATACAGGGGTTTCTGGAAACACCATATATTTT.

This clonotype was seen a handful of times. This chain uses TRBV7-9 with TRBJ2-1; 11 nucleotides line up with TRBD2. CDR1 and CDR2 (germline): SEHNR, FQNEAQ (reference sequence). J gave up 5 bases and V 5 bases, and 8 bases lay outside the gene matches. The CDR3 spans 16 residues. CDR3 bases: TGTGCCAGCAGCAGAACCGGGACTAGCGGACACAATGAGCAGTTCTTC. It yields the protein CASSRTGTSGHNEQFF.